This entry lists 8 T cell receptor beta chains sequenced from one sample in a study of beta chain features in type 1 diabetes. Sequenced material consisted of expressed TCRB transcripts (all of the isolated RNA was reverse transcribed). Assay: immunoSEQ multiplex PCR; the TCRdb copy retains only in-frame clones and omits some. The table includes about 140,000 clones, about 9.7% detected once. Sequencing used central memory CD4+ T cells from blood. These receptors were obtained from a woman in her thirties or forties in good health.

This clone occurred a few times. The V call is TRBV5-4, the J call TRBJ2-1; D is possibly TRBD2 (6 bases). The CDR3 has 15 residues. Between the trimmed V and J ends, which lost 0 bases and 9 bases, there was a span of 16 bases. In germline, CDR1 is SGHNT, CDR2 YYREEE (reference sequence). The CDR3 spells CASSLDAAGEVEQFF. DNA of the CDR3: TGTGCCAGCAGCTTGGATGCGGCCGGGGAGGTTGAGCAGTTCTTC. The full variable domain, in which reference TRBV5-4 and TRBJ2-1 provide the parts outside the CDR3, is ETGVTQSPTHLIKTRGQQVTLRCSSQSGHNTVSWYQQALGQGPQFIFQYYREEENGRGNFPPRFSGLQFPNYSSELNVNALELDDSALYLCASSLDAAGEVEQFFGPGTRLTVL.

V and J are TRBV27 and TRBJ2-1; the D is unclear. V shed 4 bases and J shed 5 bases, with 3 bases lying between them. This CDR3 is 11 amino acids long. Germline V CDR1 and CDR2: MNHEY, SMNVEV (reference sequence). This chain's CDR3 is CASSYNNEQFF. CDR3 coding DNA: TGTGCCAGCAGTTACAACAATGAGCAGTTCTTC.

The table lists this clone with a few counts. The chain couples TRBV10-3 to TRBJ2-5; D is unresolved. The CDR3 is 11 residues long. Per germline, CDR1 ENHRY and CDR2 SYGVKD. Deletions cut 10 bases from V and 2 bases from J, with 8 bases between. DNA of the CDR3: TGTGCCAGCAGCAGACAAGAGACCCAGTACTTC. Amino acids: CASSRQETQYF.

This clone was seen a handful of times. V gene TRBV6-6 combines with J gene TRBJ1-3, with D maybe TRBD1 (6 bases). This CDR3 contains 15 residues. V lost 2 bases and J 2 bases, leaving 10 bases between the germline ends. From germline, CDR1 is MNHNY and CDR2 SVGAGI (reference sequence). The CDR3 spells CASSYEGVTGNTIYF. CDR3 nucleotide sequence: TGTGCCAGCAGTTACGAGGGGGTCACTGGAAACACCATATATTTT.

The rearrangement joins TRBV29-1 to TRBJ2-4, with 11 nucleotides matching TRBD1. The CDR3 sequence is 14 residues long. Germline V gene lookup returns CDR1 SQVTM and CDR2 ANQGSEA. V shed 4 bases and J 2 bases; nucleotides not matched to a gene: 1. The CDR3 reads CSVGDRGTKNIQYF. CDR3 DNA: TGCAGCGTTGGGGACAGGGGGACCAAAAACATTCAGTACTTC. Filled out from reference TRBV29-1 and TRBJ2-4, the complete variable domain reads SAVISQKPSRDICQRGTSLTIQCQVDSQVTMMFWYRQQPGQSLTLIATANQGSEATYESGFVIDKFPISRPNLTFSTLTVSNMSPEDSSIYLCSVGDRGTKNIQYFGAGTRLSVL.

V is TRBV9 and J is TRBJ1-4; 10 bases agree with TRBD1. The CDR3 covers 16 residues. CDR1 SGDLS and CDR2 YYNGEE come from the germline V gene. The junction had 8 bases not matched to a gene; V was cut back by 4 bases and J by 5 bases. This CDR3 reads CASSRLPGQGNEKLFF. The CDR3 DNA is TGTGCCAGCAGCCGCCTTCCGGGACAGGGGAATGAAAAACTGTTTTTT.

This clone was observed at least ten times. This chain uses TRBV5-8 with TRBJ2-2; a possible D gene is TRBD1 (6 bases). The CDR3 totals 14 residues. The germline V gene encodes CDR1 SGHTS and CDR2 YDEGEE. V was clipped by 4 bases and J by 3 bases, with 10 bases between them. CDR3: CASSNNRDTGELFF. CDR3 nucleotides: TGTGCCAGCAGCAACAACAGGGACACCGGGGAGCTGTTTTTT.

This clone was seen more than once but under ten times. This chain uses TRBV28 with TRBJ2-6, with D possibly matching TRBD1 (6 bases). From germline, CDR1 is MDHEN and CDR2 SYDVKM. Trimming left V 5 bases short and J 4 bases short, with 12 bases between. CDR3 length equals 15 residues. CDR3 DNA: TGTGCCAGCAGTAGTCAGGGGTCCGGGGCCAACGTCCTGACTTTC. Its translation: CASSSQGSGANVLTF. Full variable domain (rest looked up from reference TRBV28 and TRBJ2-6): DVKVTQSSRYLVKRTGEKVFLECVQDMDHENMFWYRQDPGLGLRLIYFSYDVKMKEKGDIPEGYSVSREKKERFSLILESASTNQTSMYLCASSSQGSGANVLTFGAGSRLTVL.